This TCR beta chain was identified during a study of blood T cell repertoires in COVID-19. V lost 7 bases and J lost 0, with 10 bases in between. Germline assignment: CDR1 SGHRS and CDR2 YFSETQ. The length of the CDR3 is 14 residues. The method was immunoSEQ multiplex PCR; TCRdb's version includes in-frame clones alone and lacks a portion of them. The table has some 130,000 clones, about 72% seen once; the top ten hold over 9.5%. Sequenced: peripheral blood. This clonotype was sampled from a man aged 60 to 75 who had recovered from COVID-19. The chain combines TRBV5-1 with TRBJ1-4, with D unresolved. The CDR3: CASRQTATNEKLFF. In DNA, the CDR3 is TGCGCCAGCCGTCAGACTGCAACTAATGAAAAACTGTTTTTT.